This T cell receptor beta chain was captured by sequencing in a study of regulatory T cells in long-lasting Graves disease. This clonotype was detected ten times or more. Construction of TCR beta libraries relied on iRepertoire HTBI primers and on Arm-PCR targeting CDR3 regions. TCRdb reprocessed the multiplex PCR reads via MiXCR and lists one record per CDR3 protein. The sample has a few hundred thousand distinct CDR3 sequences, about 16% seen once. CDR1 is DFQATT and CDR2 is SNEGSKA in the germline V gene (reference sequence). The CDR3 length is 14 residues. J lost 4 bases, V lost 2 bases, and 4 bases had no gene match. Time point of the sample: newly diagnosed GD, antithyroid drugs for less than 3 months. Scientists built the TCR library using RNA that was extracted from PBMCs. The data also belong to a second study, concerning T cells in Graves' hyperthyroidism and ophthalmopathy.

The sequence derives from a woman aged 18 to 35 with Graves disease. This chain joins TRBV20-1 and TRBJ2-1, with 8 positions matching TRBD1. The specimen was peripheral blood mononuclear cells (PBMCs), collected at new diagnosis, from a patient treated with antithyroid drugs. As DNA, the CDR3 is TGCAGTGCTAGACCCCAGGGGGCATACAATGAGCAGTTCTTC. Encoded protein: CSARPQGAYNEQFF.